This T cell receptor beta chain was obtained from a study of molecular identifiers for immune sequencing clone quantification. TCRdb re-derived calls from the PCR reads in MiXCR, one entry per CDR3 protein. The sample lists about 510,000 distinct CDR3 sequences, over 20% seen once, with around 0.84% in the top ten. This CDR3 has 13 amino acids. The V gene lost 2 bases and the J gene lost 5 bases, with 7 bases spanning the gap. Germline-derived CDR1 and CDR2 are MNHEY and SMNVEV (reference sequence). The TCR was taken from a human donor in good health. Some libraries in this study had Jurkat cell RNA spiked in. Input material: naive CD8+ T cells from blood, with Jurkat cell RNA spiked in. Subset: FACS-sorted CD8+CD4-CCR7+CD45RA+ naive T cells. This sequence joins TRBV27 and TRBJ1-5; D call uncertain. The DNA for the CDR3 is TGTGCCAGCAGTTTAGGACTGGATCAGCCCCAGCATTTT. It yields the protein CASSLGLDQPQHF.